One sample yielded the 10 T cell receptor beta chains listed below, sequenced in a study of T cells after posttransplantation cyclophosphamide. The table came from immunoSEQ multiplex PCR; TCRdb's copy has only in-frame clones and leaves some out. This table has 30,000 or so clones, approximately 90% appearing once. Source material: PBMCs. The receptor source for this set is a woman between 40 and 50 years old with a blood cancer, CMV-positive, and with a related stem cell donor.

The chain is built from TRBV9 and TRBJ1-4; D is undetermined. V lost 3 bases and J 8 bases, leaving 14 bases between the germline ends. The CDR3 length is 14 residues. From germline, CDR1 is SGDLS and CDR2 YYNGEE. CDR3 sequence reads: CASSGGPGIEKLFF. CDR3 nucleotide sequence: TGTGCCAGCAGCGGCGGCCCCGGGATCGAAAAACTGTTTTTT.

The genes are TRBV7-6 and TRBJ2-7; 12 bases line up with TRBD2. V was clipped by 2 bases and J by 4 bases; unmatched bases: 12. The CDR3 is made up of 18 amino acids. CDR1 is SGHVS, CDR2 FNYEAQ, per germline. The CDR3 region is CASSLSNPLAGGPYEQYF. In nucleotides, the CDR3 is TGTGCCAGCAGCTTATCAAATCCGCTAGCGGGGGGGCCTTACGAGCAGTACTTC.

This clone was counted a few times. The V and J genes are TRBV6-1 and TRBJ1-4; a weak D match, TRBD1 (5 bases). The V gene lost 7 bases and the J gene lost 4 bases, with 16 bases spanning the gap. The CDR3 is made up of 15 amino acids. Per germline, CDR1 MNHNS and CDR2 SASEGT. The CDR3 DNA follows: TGTGCCAGCAATGGACGTGGGGCACGTAATGAAAAACTGTTTTTT. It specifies CASNGRGARNEKLFF.

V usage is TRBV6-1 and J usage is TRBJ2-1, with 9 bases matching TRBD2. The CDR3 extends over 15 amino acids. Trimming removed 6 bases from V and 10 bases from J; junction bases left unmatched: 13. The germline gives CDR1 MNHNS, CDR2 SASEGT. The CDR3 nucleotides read TGTGCCAGCAGGCCAACTAGCGGGTCACCGGGGGAGCAGTTCTTC. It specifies CASRPTSGSPGEQFF.

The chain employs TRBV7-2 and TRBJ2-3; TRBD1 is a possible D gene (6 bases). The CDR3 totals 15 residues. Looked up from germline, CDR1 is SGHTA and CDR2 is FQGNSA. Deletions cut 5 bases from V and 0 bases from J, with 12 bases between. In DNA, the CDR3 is TGTGCCAGCAGCCTAAGGACAGCGAGCACAGATACGCAGTATTTT. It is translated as CASSLRTASTDTQYF.

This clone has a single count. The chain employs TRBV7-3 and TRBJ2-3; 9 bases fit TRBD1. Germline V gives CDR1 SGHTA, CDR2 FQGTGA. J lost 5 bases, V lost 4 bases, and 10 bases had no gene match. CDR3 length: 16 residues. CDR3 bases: TGTGCCAGCAGCTCGCTTACAGGGGGCCGAAAAGATACGCAGTATTTT. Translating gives CASSSLTGGRKDTQYF.

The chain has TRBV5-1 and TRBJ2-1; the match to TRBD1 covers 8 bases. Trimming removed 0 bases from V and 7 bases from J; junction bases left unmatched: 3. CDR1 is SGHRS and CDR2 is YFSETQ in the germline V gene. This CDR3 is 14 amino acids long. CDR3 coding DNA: TGCGCCAGCAGCTTGGGGCAGGGGGCGAATGAGCAGTTCTTC. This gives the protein CASSLGQGANEQFF.

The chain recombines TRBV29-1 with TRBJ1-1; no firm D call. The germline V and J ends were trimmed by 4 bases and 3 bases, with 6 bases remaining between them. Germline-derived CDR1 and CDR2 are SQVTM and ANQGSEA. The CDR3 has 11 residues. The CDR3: CSVARYTEAFF. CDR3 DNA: TGCAGCGTTGCCAGGTACACTGAAGCTTTCTTT. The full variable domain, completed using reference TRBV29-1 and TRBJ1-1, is SAVISQKPSRDICQRGTSLTIQCQVDSQVTMMFWYRQQPGQSLTLIATANQGSEATYESGFVIDKFPISRPNLTFSTLTVSNMSPEDSSIYLCSVARYTEAFFGQGTRLTVV.

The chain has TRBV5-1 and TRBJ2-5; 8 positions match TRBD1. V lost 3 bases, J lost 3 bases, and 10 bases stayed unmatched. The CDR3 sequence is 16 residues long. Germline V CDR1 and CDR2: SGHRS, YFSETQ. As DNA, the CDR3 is TGCGCCAGCAGCTCCCCCGGACAGGGAGCTAAAGAGACCCAGTACTTC. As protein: CASSSPGQGAKETQYF.

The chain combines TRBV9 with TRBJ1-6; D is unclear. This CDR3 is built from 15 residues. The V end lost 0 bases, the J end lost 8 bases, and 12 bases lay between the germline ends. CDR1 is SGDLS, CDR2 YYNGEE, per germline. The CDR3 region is CASSVAGSRDSPLHF. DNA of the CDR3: TGTGCCAGCAGCGTAGCCGGGTCGAGGGATTCACCCCTCCACTTT.